This is a list of T cell receptor beta chains from one sample in a study of read filtering for tumor transcriptome and immune sequencing. A single record per CDR3 protein comes from TCRdb applying MiXCR to the reads. The repertoire has tens of thousands of distinct CDR3 sequences, under 20% of them found once; the top ten carry roughly an eighth. The sample comprised a population of CD138-negative cells sorted from bone marrow. Every receptor here comes from a donor over 35 with multiple myeloma. Both conserved end residues are part of each CDR3. A D gene is named only where the DNA matches it firmly. Expanded clones get a size class; other rows say once, few or many, or leave the size out.

>NA|TRBV12-3/TRBV12-4|many|TRBJ1-2
CASSPGRGYTF
>NA|TRBV12-3/TRBV12-4|few|TRBJ2-5
CASSRGPEQETQYF
>NA|TRBV12-3/TRBV12-4|NA|TRBJ1-5
CASSLKAHQPQHF
>TRBD1|TRBV7-2|many|TRBJ2-7
CASSIASGTGGEQYF
>NA|TRBV12-3/TRBV12-4|few|TRBJ1-5
CASTPGRSRQPQHF
>NA|TRBV12-3/TRBV12-4|many|TRBJ1-4
CASSFGGARKLFF
>TRBD1|TRBV29-1|many|TRBJ2-3
CSVEDGERGRADTQYF
>TRBD1|TRBV19|NA|TRBJ2-7
CASSMGQNSYEQYF
>NA|TRBV24-1|many|TRBJ2-1
CATSDAGRSSYNEQFF
>TRBD2|TRBV6-1|many|TRBJ2-1
CASSATSGSRNEQFF
>NA|TRBV6-5|NA|TRBJ2-7
CASGVSTSYEQYF
>TRBD1|TRBV24-1|NA|TRBJ1-5
CATSDRTGGVAGNQPQHF
>TRBD1|TRBV2|many|TRBJ1-1
CAISHEGAAEAFF